In its sample, the clone carrying this TCR beta chain was seen a few times. The TCRbeta library was prepared with unique molecular identifiers. Via MiXCR, TCRdb re-called the PCR reads, giving one row per CDR3 protein. The sample carries 500,000 to 600,000 distinct CDR3 sequences, about 16% recorded once. The sample belongs to a study of T-cell reconstitution after alpha-beta-depleted transplantation in children. CDR1 SGDLS and CDR2 YYNGEE come from the germline V gene. The CDR3 has 15 residues. V dropped 7 bases and J dropped 3 bases, with 17 bases sitting between them. Source: PBMCs from the stem cell graft donor, taken from the stem cell graft. This TCR was recovered from a human donor who donated a stem cell graft to a child with acute lymphoblastic leukemia. The V and J genes are TRBV9 and TRBJ2-1; possibly TRBD2 for D (5 bases). Written as DNA, the CDR3 is TGTGCCAGCGGCCATCGGCTAGCAAGCTACAATGAGCAGTTCTTC. Protein: CASGHRLASYNEQFF. The full variable domain, in which reference TRBV9 and TRBJ2-1 provide the parts outside the CDR3, is DSGVTQTPKHLITATGQRVTLRCSPRSGDLSVYWYQQSLDQGLQFLIQYYNGEERAKGNILERFSAQQFPDLHSELNLSSLELGDSALYFCASGHRLASYNEQFFGPGTRLTVL.